These 9 T cell receptor beta chains came from one sample sequenced in a study of cytomegalovirus exposure and HLA in healthy donors. Vbeta (60) and Jbeta (13) primers were used in the PCR. Method: immunoSEQ multiplex PCR; TCRdb's copy keeps in-frame clones and lacks some. The data hold under 150,000 clones, with 80% to 85% observed a single time. The specimen was PBMCs. These receptors were taken from a male donor in good health and CMV-seronegative.

The chain couples TRBV4-1 to TRBJ2-1, with TRBD2 identical over 10 bases. The CDR3 sequence is 17 residues long. J lost 2 bases, V lost 1 base, and 5 bases had no gene match. CDR1 is MGHRA, CDR2 YSYEKL, per germline. Here the CDR3 reads CASSQAAGGGTYNEQFF. The DNA of the CDR3 is TGCGCCAGCAGCCAAGCAGCGGGAGGGGGCACCTACAATGAGCAGTTCTTC.

The gene calls are TRBV2 and TRBJ1-2, with 7 bases lining up with TRBD1. The length of the CDR3 is 14 residues. CDR1 is SNHLY, CDR2 FYNNEI, per germline. V shed 8 bases, J shed 6 bases, and the junction held 12 bases outside the gene matches. The CDR3 coding sequence is TGTGCCAGCGCCCTGACAGGGTTGGGGGATGGCTACACCTTC. Translating gives CASALTGLGDGYTF.

Only a few counts were recorded for this clone. This chain connects TRBV7-2 to TRBJ2-3; 13 bases align to TRBD2. V was clipped by 1 base and J by 3 bases; unmatched bases: 7. Germline V gene lookup returns CDR1 SGHTA and CDR2 FQGNSA. There are 18 residues in the CDR3. The CDR3 DNA reads TGTGCCAGCAGCTTAGTACGACTAGCGGGAGGCGGTACAGATACGCAGTATTTT. Its translation is CASSLVRLAGGGTDTQYF. Full variable domain (remainder filled in from reference TRBV7-2 and TRBJ2-3): GAGVSQSPSNKVTEKGKDVELRCDPISGHTALYWYRQSLGQGLEFLIYFQGNSAPDKSGLPSDRFSAERTGGSVSTLTIQRTQQEDSAVYLCASSLVRLAGGGTDTQYFGPGTRLTVL.

This clone was counted a single time. The chain links TRBV9 to TRBJ2-6; 7 bases are a match to TRBD1. Unmatched junction bases numbered 3, after V lost 3 bases and J lost 3 bases. In germline, CDR1 is SGDLS, CDR2 YYNGEE. The CDR3 totals 15 residues. CDR3 protein: CASSATGYGANVLTF. CDR3 sequence (DNA): TGTGCCAGCAGCGCGACAGGGTATGGGGCCAACGTCCTGACTTTC.

V is TRBV19 and J is TRBJ2-1, with 12 bases identical to TRBD2. CDR1 is LNHDA, CDR2 SQIVND, per germline (reference sequence). Unmatched junction bases numbered 0, after V lost 1 base and J lost 2 bases. The CDR3 is 16 residues long. The chain's CDR3 is CASSIGTSGTYNEQFF. The CDR3 DNA reads as TGTGCCAGTAGTATAGGGACTAGCGGGACCTACAATGAGCAGTTCTTC.

This chain joins TRBV5-1 and TRBJ1-1, with D perhaps matching TRBD1 (5 bases). The length of the CDR3 is 16 residues. Trimming took 0 bases from V and 2 from J, leaving 14 bases between them. From germline, CDR1 is SGHRS and CDR2 YFSETQ. DNA of the CDR3: TGCGCCAGCAGCTTGGAACTGGGGACTATTAACACTGAAGCTTTCTTT. It encodes CASSLELGTINTEAFF.

The V and J genes are TRBV4-3 and TRBJ2-5, with TRBD2 identical over 11 bases. The J call could be wrong; TRBJ2-7 is a better fit for the DNA end. Looked up from germline, CDR1 is LGHNA and CDR2 is YSLEER. There are 16 residues in the CDR3. CDR3 DNA: TGCGCCAGCAGCCCCAACCGGGGACTAGCGGCCTACGAGCAGTACTTC. Residues: CASSPNRGLAAYEQYF.

The rearrangement joins TRBV4-1 to TRBJ2-1; D remains unclear. CDR3 length: 13 residues. V was shortened by 3 bases and J by 9 bases, with 12 bases between the two germline ends. Germline CDR1 and CDR2: MGHRA and YSYEKL. CDR3 nucleotide sequence: TGCGCCAGCAGCCAGCACGCCCTTAGTGAGCAGTTCTTC. Translating it yields CASSQHALSEQFF.

V gene TRBV9 combines with J gene TRBJ2-1, with 8 positions matching TRBD1. CDR3 size: 15 residues. The V gene's germline CDR1 is SGDLS and CDR2 YYNGEE. V was pared by 0 bases and J by 7 bases, with 6 bases of the junction left unmatched. The CDR3 sequence: CASSVGQGARNEQFF. CDR3 sequence (DNA): TGTGCCAGCAGCGTAGGCCAGGGGGCGAGGAATGAGCAGTTCTTC.